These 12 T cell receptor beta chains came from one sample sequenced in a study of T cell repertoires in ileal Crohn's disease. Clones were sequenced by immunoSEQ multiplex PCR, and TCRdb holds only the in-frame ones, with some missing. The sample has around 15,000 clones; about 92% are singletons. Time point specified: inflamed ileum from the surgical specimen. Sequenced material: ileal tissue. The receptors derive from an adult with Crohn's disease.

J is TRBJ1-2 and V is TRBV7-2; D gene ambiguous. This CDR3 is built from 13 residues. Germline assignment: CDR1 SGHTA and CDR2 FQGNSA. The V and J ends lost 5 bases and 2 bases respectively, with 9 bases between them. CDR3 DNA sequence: TGTGCCAGCAGCCAGGACCTCAACTATGGCTACACCTTC. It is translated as CASSQDLNYGYTF.

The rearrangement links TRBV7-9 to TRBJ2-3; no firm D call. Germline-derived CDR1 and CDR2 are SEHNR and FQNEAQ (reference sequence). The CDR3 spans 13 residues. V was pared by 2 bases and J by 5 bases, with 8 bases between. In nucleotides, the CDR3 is TGTGCCAGCAGCTTAAATCAACAAGATACGCAGTATTTT. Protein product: CASSLNQQDTQYF.

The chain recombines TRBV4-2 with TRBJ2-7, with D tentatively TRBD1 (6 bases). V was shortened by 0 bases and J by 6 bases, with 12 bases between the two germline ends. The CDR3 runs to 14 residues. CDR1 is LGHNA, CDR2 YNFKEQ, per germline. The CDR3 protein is CASSQEAQGGEQYF. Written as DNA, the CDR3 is TGTGCCAGCAGCCAAGAGGCACAGGGCGGCGAGCAGTACTTC.

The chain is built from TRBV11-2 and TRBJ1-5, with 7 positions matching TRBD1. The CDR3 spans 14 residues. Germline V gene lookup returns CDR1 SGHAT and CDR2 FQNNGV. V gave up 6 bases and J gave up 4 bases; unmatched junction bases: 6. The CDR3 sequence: CASSGGGPNQPQHF. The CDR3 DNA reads TGTGCCAGCAGTGGAGGGGGCCCGAATCAGCCCCAGCATTTT.

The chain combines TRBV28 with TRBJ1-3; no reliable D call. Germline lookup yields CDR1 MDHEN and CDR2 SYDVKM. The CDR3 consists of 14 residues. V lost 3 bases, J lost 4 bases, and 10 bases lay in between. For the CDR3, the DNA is TGTGCCAGCAGTTTCGGAGATCTCGGAAACACCATATATTTT. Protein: CASSFGDLGNTIYF.

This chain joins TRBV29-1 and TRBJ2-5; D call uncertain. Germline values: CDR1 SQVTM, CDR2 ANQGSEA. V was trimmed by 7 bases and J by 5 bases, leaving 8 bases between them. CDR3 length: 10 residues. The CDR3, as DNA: TGCAGCGCTGTGGTGGAGACCCAGTACTTC. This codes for CSAVVETQYF.

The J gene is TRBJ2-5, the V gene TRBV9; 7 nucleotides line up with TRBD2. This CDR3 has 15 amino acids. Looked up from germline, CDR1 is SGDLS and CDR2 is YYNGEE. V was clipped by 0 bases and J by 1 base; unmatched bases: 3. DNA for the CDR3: TGTGCCAGCAGCGTAGCGGGGGGTCGCCAAGAGACCCAGTACTTC. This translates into CASSVAGGRQETQYF.

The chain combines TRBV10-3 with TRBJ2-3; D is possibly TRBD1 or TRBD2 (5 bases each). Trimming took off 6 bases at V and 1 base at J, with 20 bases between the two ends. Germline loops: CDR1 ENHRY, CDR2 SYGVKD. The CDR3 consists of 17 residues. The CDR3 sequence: CAIRDSSGARGTDTQYF. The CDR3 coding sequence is TGTGCCATCAGGGACTCGAGCGGAGCCAGGGGCACAGATACGCAGTATTTT.

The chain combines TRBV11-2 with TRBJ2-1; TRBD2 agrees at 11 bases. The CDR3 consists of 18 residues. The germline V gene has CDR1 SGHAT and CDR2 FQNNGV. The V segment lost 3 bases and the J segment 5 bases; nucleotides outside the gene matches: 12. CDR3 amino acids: CASSFDRLAGFVNNEQFF. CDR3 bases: TGTGCCAGCAGCTTCGATAGACTAGCGGGGTTTGTAAACAATGAGCAGTTCTTC.

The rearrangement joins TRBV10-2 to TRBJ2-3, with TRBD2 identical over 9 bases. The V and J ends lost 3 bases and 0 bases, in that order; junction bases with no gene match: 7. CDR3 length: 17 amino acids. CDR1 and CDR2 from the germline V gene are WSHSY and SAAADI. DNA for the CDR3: TGCGCCAGCAGTGAAATAGGGCGGGGGGGCAGCACAGATACGCAGTATTTT. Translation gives CASSEIGRGGSTDTQYF.

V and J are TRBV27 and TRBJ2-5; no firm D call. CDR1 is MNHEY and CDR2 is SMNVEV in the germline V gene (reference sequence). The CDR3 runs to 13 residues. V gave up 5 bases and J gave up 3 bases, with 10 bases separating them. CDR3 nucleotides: TGTGCCAGCAGTCTCGGGCTGAAAGAGACCCAGTACTTC. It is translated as CASSLGLKETQYF.

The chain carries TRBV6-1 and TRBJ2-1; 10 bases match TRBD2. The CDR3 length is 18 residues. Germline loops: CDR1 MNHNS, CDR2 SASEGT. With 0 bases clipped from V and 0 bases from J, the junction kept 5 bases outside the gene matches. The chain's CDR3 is CASSEASGGSSSYNEQFF. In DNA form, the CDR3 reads TGTGCCAGCAGTGAAGCTAGCGGGGGGTCCAGCTCCTACAATGAGCAGTTCTTC.